Sequencing of this TCR beta chain was carried out in a study of blood T cell repertoires in COVID-19. Study overall: Collection of acute and convalescent COVID-19 samples took place in the United States, Italy and Spain. PBMCs, B-cell-depleted T cells, or T cells were the source of the cDNA or gDNA that made up the material.

V gave up 1 base and J gave up 1 base, with 5 bases separating them. This CDR3 has 14 amino acids. CDR1 and CDR2 from the germline V gene are MNHNS and SASEGT. Concerning this clone: Additional DNA sequences in this sample encode the identical CDR3.

In the original processing: Estimates of nucleated cell counts were drawn from the amplification of reference gene primers. TCRdb keeps only in-frame clones here, not all; method: immunoSEQ multiplex PCR. The D gene and trimming were derived from the DNA, and the V and J assignments and clone size from that table. Among just over 650,000 clones listed, 85% to 90% were seen once. This sequence originates from a woman aged 18-29 years with acute or convalescent COVID-19. Material for sequencing was peripheral blood. The gene calls are TRBV6-1 and TRBJ1-5; D is uncertain. The chain's CDR3 is CASSEGQSNQPQHF. Here the CDR3 DNA reads TGTGCCAGCAGTGAAGGACAAAGCAATCAGCCCCAGCATTTT.